Shown below are 10 T cell receptor beta chains from a single sample sequenced in a study of T cells in localized non-small cell lung cancer. TCRdb's table, derived via immunoSEQ multiplex PCR, lists solely in-frame clones and lacks some. Here the sample spans almost 5,500 clones, 35% to 45% being singletons. Specimen: lung tumor tissue, collected before any cancer treatment. The receptor source for this set is a male donor at least 60 years old with stage I squamous cell lung carcinoma.

This clone was picked up a small number of times. J is TRBJ1-4 and V is TRBV6-8; TRBD1 aligns across 8 bases. The CDR3 is 15 amino acids. Trimming cost V 0 bases and J 5 bases; bases outside gene matches: 2. Looked up from germline, CDR1 is MNHGY and CDR2 is SAAAGT. This chain's CDR3 is CASSYSRTGNEKLFF. For the CDR3, the DNA is TGTGCCAGCAGTTACTCGAGGACAGGGAATGAAAAACTGTTTTTT.

This clone has just a few counts. The V call is TRBV29-1, the J call TRBJ1-1, with D possibly being TRBD1 (6 bases). Germline values: CDR1 SQVTM, CDR2 ANQGSEA. The CDR3 runs 13 residues. The germline V and J ends were trimmed by 7 bases and 4 bases, with 16 bases remaining between them. Here the CDR3 DNA reads TGCAGCGGCCGCAGGGGCATAAGCACTGAAGCTTTCTTT. Translation: CSGRRGISTEAFF.

The chain is built from TRBV18 and TRBJ1-1; 8 nucleotides match TRBD1. Germline assignment: CDR1 KGHSH and CDR2 LQKENI. The CDR3 runs 16 residues. Trimming at V came to 2 bases and at J to 0 bases, leaving 5 bases not matched to a gene. CDR3: CASSPRGTGMNTEAFF. CDR3 in DNA: TGTGCCAGCTCACCAAGGGGGACAGGAATGAACACTGAAGCTTTCTTT.

Judged by abundance, this clone is medium-sized. The V call is TRBV11-3, the J call TRBJ1-5, with 7 bases identical to TRBD1. Germline V gene lookup returns CDR1 SGHNT and CDR2 YENEEA. The CDR3 consists of 16 residues. V shed 1 base, J shed 1 base, and the junction held 4 bases outside the gene matches. For the CDR3, the DNA is TGTGCCAGCAGCTTAGTAGACAGGGCGAGCAATCAGCCCCAGCATTTT. Amino acids: CASSLVDRASNQPQHF.

This clone showed up many times. The chain links TRBV2 to TRBJ1-4; D remains unclear. Trimming stripped 4 bases from V and 3 bases from J, with 9 bases between. CDR1 is SNHLY, CDR2 FYNNEI, per germline. CDR3 length: 14 amino acids. The CDR3 DNA reads as TGTGCCAGCAGTGCGGGAGCCGCTAATGAAAAACTGTTTTTT. It is translated as CASSAGAANEKLFF. Full variable domain (remainder filled in from reference TRBV2 and TRBJ1-4): EPEVTQTPSHQVTQMGQEVILRCVPISNHLYFYWYRQILGQKVEFLVSFYNNEISEKSEIFDDQFSVERPDGSNFTLKIRSTKLEDSAMYFCASSAGAANEKLFFGSGTQLSVL.

The chain couples TRBV19 to TRBJ1-2, with 7 bases fitting TRBD1. Per the germline V gene, CDR1 is LNHDA and CDR2 is SQIVND (reference sequence). After removal of 1 base from V and 4 bases from J, the junction contained 6 bases not matched to a gene. The CDR3 contains 15 residues. DNA for the CDR3: TGTGCCAGTAGTATAGCAAGGGGGCGAAGCTATGGCTACACCTTC. Amino acids: CASSIARGRSYGYTF.

In its sample, this clone was seen once. V and J are TRBV15 and TRBJ2-7; D gene uncertain. The germline V and J ends were trimmed by 0 bases and 5 bases, with 14 bases remaining between them. Germline V lookup: CDR1 LNHNV, CDR2 YYDKDF (reference sequence). This CDR3 is 15 amino acids long. CDR3 region: CATSRDPRSAHEQYF. The CDR3 region has the DNA TGTGCCACCAGCAGAGACCCTAGATCAGCCCACGAGCAGTACTTC.

This clone was observed a handful of times. V and J are TRBV11-3 and TRBJ1-2, with no clear D. The CDR3 spans 14 residues. CDR1 and CDR2 from the germline V gene are SGHNT and YENEEA. V dropped 3 bases and J dropped 4 bases, with 12 bases sitting between them. The CDR3 nucleotides are TGTGCCAGCAGCTTGGAGGTGAGCCCCTATGGCTACACCTTC. Translating it yields CASSLEVSPYGYTF.

The V call is TRBV30, the J call TRBJ1-2; D is uncertain. Trimming cost V 0 bases and J 8 bases, with 10 bases left between them. Germline CDR1 reads GTSNPN; CDR2 reads SVGIG (reference sequence). The CDR3 extends over 12 amino acids. The CDR3 DNA sequence: TGTGCCTGGAGTGTTGGCCCGGGAGGCTACACCTTC. This gives the protein CAWSVGPGGYTF.

Only a few counts were recorded for this clone. This chain joins TRBV6-8 and TRBJ2-1, with a weak D call TRBD1 (6 bases). The ends were cut back, 6 bases at V and 4 bases at J, with 19 bases in the middle. The CDR3 is 16 residues long. CDR1 is MNHGY, CDR2 SAAAGT, per germline. For the CDR3, the DNA is TGTGCCAGCAGCGAGCTTGTTGGACAGTTATACAATGAGCAGTTCTTC. This encodes CASSELVGQLYNEQFF.